One and the same sample provided the 23 T cell receptor beta chains below, sequenced in a study of T cells in Graves' hyperthyroidism and ophthalmopathy. TCR beta CDR3 region amplification was performed from RNA transcripts. The primer set for the first-round RT-PCR of the TCR CDR3 was HTBI. TCRdb independently ran MiXCR on the multiplex PCR reads; one entry per CDR3 protein. Of 340,000 or so distinct CDR3 sequences detected, 16% appear once; the ten largest clones hold 33%. The source material was blood. All receptors derive from a man aged 25 to 40 with Graves' hyperthyroidism.

This chain uses TRBV4-1 with TRBJ1-2; no reliable D call. This CDR3 region has 13 residues. In germline, CDR1 is MGHRA, CDR2 YSYEKL. The V gene lost 4 bases and the J gene lost 5 bases, with 11 bases spanning the gap. This chain's CDR3 is CASSPLHTYGYTF. The CDR3 DNA sequence: TGCGCCAGCAGCCCCCTCCACACTTATGGCTACACCTTC.

Only a few counts were recorded for this clonotype. The V gene is TRBV2, the J gene TRBJ2-3, with 13 bases lining up with TRBD2. This CDR3 is built from 17 residues. Trimming removed 6 bases from V and 5 bases from J; junction bases left unmatched: 11. Germline assignment: CDR1 SNHLY and CDR2 FYNNEI. This CDR3 reads CASSSGLAGAHGDTQYF. Here the CDR3 DNA reads TGTGCCAGCAGCTCCGGACTAGCGGGAGCGCATGGAGATACGCAGTATTTT.

In this sample, this clonotype turned up many times. The rearrangement uses TRBV19 and TRBJ2-5, with TRBD2 matching over 8 bases. The CDR3 is made up of 15 amino acids. Germline trimming cut 5 bases from V and 10 bases from J; bases unmatched to any gene: 15. In germline, CDR1 is LNHDA, CDR2 SQIVND (reference sequence). Here the CDR3 DNA reads TGTGCCAGTAGTTATCCTGGGACTAGTAAGAGAATCCAGTACTTC. It specifies CASSYPGTSKRIQYF.

About this clonotype itself: It may be a read error: a sequence one base away is much more abundant. The chain couples TRBV10-3 to TRBJ1-4; D is ambiguous. CDR3 length equals 13 residues. V dropped 3 bases and J dropped 7 bases, with 9 bases sitting between them. Germline V gene lookup returns CDR1 ENHRY and CDR2 SYGVKD. The CDR3 DNA sequence: TGTGCCATCAGTGAAACACAGATTGAAAAACTGTTTTTT. Amino acids: CAISETQIEKLFF.

This clonotype was recorded many times. The V call is TRBV5-1, the J call TRBJ2-7, with a weak D call TRBD2 (6 bases). V lost 0 bases, J lost 2 bases, and 15 bases lay in between. CDR3 size: 16 residues. The germline V gene encodes CDR1 SGHRS and CDR2 YFSETQ. CDR3 residues: CASSLAPHSGPYEQYF. The DNA for the CDR3 is TGCGCCAGCAGCTTGGCCCCCCATAGCGGCCCCTACGAGCAGTACTTC.

The chain employs TRBV20-1 and TRBJ2-3; 9 positions match TRBD1. The CDR3 spans 12 residues. CDR1 and CDR2 from the germline V gene are DFQATT and SNEGSKA (reference sequence). The CDR3 DNA is TGCAGGGGACAGGGAGACACAGATACGCAGTATTTT. Translation: CRGQGDTDTQYF.

Turning to this clonotype: A read error may explain this, as a much larger clone is one base away. Likely a read error: the CDR3 ends without its conserved phenylalanine or tryptophan. The gene calls are TRBV18 and TRBJ2-2; possibly TRBD1 for D (6 bases). V lost 3 bases and J lost 2, with 10 bases in between. This CDR3 is built from 15 residues. Looked up from germline, CDR1 is KGHSH and CDR2 is LQKENI. The CDR3 DNA is TGTGCCAGCTCACCGCAGGGGCCCAACACCGGGGAGCTGTTTTCT. Translation gives CASSPQGPNTGELFS.

CDR3 bases: TGTGCCAGCACCGTGACGGGACAGCTCTATGGCTACACCTTC. Translated: CASTVTGQLYGYTF. V usage is TRBV28 and J usage is TRBJ1-2, with TRBD1 matching over 7 bases. Germline loops: CDR1 MDHEN, CDR2 SYDVKM. The ends lost 7 bases at V and 4 bases at J; junction bases unmatched: 9. The CDR3 consists of 14 residues.

This clonotype was observed a handful of times. The chain uses TRBV12-3 or TRBV12-4 and TRBJ2-3, with TRBD2 matching over 9 bases. The CDR3 extends over 18 amino acids. The junction had 19 bases not matched to a gene; V was cut back by 5 bases and J by 7 bases. The CDR3 protein is CASSRGRSGRPPRNTQYF. The CDR3 DNA is TGTGCCAGCAGTAGAGGTCGGAGCGGGAGGCCCCCTCGGAATACGCAGTATTTT.

This clonotype was recorded at least ten times. The rearrangement links TRBV30 to TRBJ1-4; a weak D match, TRBD1 (5 bases). Germline assignment: CDR1 GTSNPN and CDR2 SVGIG (reference sequence). The CDR3 runs to 15 residues. V was cut by 2 bases and J by 8 bases, with 18 bases left in between. CDR3 in DNA: TGTGCCTGGAGTAATTGGGGGGTCGGCTCGGAAAAACTGTTTTTT. Amino acids: CAWSNWGVGSEKLFF.

This clonotype came up many times. Here the CDR3 reads CSVDGGNEQFF. CDR3 coding DNA: TGCAGCGTCGACGGGGGTAATGAGCAGTTCTTC. The chain recombines TRBV29-1 with TRBJ2-1, with D possibly being TRBD2 (6 bases). Trimming stripped 6 bases from V and 7 bases from J, with 10 bases between. Germline CDR1 SQVTM, CDR2 ANQGSEA. The CDR3 extends over 11 amino acids.

The CDR3 sequence is CASNTAGAAGGELFF. For the CDR3, the DNA is TGTGCCAGCAATACAGCGGGAGCGGCGGGTGGGGAGCTGTTTTTT. The chain carries TRBV6-1 and TRBJ2-2, with 8 nucleotides matching TRBD2. The trim removed 7 bases at V and 8 bases at J, leaving 12 bases unmatched. The CDR3 runs to 15 residues. Looked up from germline, CDR1 is MNHNS and CDR2 is SASEGT.

This clonotype came up many times. The chain uses TRBV18 and TRBJ2-3, with D unclear. CDR1 and CDR2 (germline): KGHSH, LQKENI. V was pared by 3 bases and J by 4 bases, with 14 bases between. This CDR3 is built from 15 residues. The CDR3 DNA reads TGTGCCAGCTCACCCGGCGAGATCGAGGCAGATACGCAGTATTTT. Translated, it gives CASSPGEIEADTQYF.

This clonotype occurred a few times. CDR3 bases: TGCAGTGCCGCCGGGACAGGGGATGGACAGCCCCAGCATTTT. This codes for CSAAGTGDGQPQHF. This chain connects TRBV20-1 to TRBJ1-5; TRBD1 matches at 10 bases. This CDR3 spans 14 amino acids. V gave up 6 bases and J gave up 7 bases; unmatched junction bases: 9. CDR1 and CDR2 (germline): DFQATT, SNEGSKA (reference sequence).

The V gene is TRBV28, the J gene TRBJ1-5; D gene uncertain. Trimming shortened V by 4 bases and J by 3 bases, and 10 bases separated the two germline ends. CDR3 length: 14 residues. Germline CDR1 reads MDHEN; CDR2 reads SYDVKM. The CDR3 nucleotides read TGTGCCAGCAGTTCCCGCGTGTACAATCAGCCCCAGCATTTT. It specifies CASSSRVYNQPQHF.

The chain has TRBV28 and TRBJ1-1; TRBD1 might be the D (5 bases). V was trimmed by 1 base and J by 1 base, leaving 10 bases between them. CDR1 is MDHEN, CDR2 SYDVKM, per germline. The CDR3 has 15 amino acids. CDR3 protein: CASSLFGAKNTEAFF. In nucleotides, the CDR3 is TGTGCCAGCAGTTTATTCGGGGCGAAGAACACTGAAGCTTTCTTT.

A word on this clonotype: Possible read error: a much larger clone is one base away. V gene TRBV5-1 combines with J gene TRBJ2-3, with D possibly matching TRBD2 (6 bases). Germline values: CDR1 SGHRS, CDR2 YFSETQ. This CDR3 is built from 15 residues. CDR3 DNA sequence: TGCGCCAGCAGCTTCGGCTCAGCGGGCACAGATACGGAGTATTTT. It specifies CASSFGSAGTDTEYF.

This clonotype was recorded many times. The chain couples TRBV2 to TRBJ1-3; weak D call: TRBD1 (6 bases). The CDR3 runs 14 residues. V shed 4 bases and J shed 4 bases, with 11 bases lying between them. CDR1 and CDR2 from the germline V gene are SNHLY and FYNNEI. The CDR3 DNA sequence: TGTGCCAGCAGTGCAGGGGTGTCGGGAAACACCATATATTTT. Its protein product is CASSAGVSGNTIYF.

This clonotype was seen repeatedly, ten times or more. This rearrangement joins TRBV18 to TRBJ2-7; 8 positions match TRBD2. CDR1 and CDR2 from the germline V gene are KGHSH and LQKENI. J gave up 3 bases and V 2 bases, and 6 bases lay outside the gene matches. The CDR3 contains 15 residues. The CDR3 here is CASSPDTSGNYEQYF. For the CDR3, the DNA is TGTGCCAGCTCACCAGATACTAGCGGAAACTACGAGCAGTACTTC.

The V and J genes are TRBV15 and TRBJ2-2; D ambiguous. The V gene's germline CDR1 is LNHNV and CDR2 YYDKDF (reference sequence). The CDR3 spans 13 residues. Deletions cut 6 bases from V and 2 bases from J, with 7 bases between. DNA of the CDR3: TGTGCCACCAGGCAGGCCAACACCGGGGAGCTGTTTTTT. Translation gives CATRQANTGELFF.

The chain links TRBV10-3 to TRBJ1-3; D is unclear. V was cut by 6 bases and J by 4 bases, with 10 bases left in between. Germline V CDR1 and CDR2: ENHRY, SYGVKD. The CDR3 covers 13 residues. The DNA for the CDR3 is TGTGCCATCAGAGGGTCCCTGGGAAACACCATATATTTT. It is translated as CAIRGSLGNTIYF.

This clonotype was picked up a small number of times. The V gene is TRBV28, the J gene TRBJ1-2, with TRBD1 matching over 9 bases. Trimming cost V 5 bases and J 2 bases; bases outside gene matches: 12. Germline V gene data show CDR1 as MDHEN and CDR2 as SYDVKM. This CDR3 contains 17 residues. CDR3 nucleotides: TGTGCCAGCAGTCTACGGGACAGGGTAATGGTAAACTATGGCTACACCTTC. Protein: CASSLRDRVMVNYGYTF.

The table lists this clonotype with many counts. The chain joins TRBV28 to TRBJ2-1, with D maybe TRBD2 (5 bases). This CDR3 contains 15 residues. Germline CDR1 MDHEN, CDR2 SYDVKM. With 3 bases removed from V and 0 bases from J, the gap between germline ends came to 9 bases. The CDR3 DNA is TGTGCCAGCAGTTTGGGAGTCGGCTCCTACAATGAGCAGTTCTTC. This gives the protein CASSLGVGSYNEQFF. The variable domain in full, completed from reference TRBV28 and TRBJ2-1, reads DVKVTQSSRYLVKRTGEKVFLECVQDMDHENMFWYRQDPGLGLRLIYFSYDVKMKEKGDIPEGYSVSREKKERFSLILESASTNQTSMYLCASSLGVGSYNEQFFGPGTRLTVL.